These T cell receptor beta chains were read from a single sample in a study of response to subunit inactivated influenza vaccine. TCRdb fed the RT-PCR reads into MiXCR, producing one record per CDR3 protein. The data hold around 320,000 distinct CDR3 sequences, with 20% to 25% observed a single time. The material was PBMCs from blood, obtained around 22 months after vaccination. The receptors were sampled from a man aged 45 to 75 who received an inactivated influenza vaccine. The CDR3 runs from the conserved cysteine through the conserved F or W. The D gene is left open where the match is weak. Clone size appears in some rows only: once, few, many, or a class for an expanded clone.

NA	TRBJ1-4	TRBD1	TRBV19	CASSKTTGLLGKLFF	TGTGCCAGTAGTAAAACGACAGGGCTGCTGGGAAAACTGTTTTTT
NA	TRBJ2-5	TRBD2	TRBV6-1	CASRPGTSGMYQETQYF	TGTGCCAGCAGGCCTGGGACTAGCGGGATGTACCAAGAGACCCAGTACTTC
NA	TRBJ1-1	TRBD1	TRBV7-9	CASSLQGAMNTEAFF	TGTGCCAGCAGCCTGCAGGGGGCCATGAACACTGAAGCTTTCTTT
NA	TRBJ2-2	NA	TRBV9	CASSIPGTLGTGELFF	TGTGCCAGCAGCATTCCGGGGACCCTCGGGACCGGGGAGCTGTTTTTT
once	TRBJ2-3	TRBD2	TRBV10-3	CAISNSGSSTDTQYF	TGTGCCATCAGTAATAGCGGGAGTAGCACAGATACGCAGTATTTT
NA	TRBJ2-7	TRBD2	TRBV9	CASSVVGTSIYEQYF	TGTGCCAGCAGCGTAGTCGGGACTAGCATATACGAGCAGTACTTC
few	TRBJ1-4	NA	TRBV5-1	CASSLTDVRNEKLFF	TGCGCCAGCAGCTTGACCGACGTCAGGAATGAAAAACTGTTTTTT
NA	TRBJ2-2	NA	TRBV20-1	CSTSPGSGTGELFF	TGCAGTACTAGCCCCGGGAGTGGCACCGGGGAGCTGTTTTTT
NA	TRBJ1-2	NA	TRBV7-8	CASSLERGANYGYTF	TGTGCCAGCAGCTTAGAGCGGGGGGCTAACTATGGCTACACCTTC
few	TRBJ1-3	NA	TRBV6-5	CASSSQGGSPGNTIYF	TGTGCCAGCAGTTCACAAGGCGGGTCTCCTGGAAACACCATATATTTT
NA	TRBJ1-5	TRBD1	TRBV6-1	CASRRQGSPGPQHF	TGTGCCAGCAGGAGACAGGGGTCGCCGGGGCCCCAGCATTTT
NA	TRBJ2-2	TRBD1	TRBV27	CASSLWDRLSNTGELFF	TGTGCCAGCAGTTTATGGGACAGATTATCGAACACCGGGGAGCTGTTTTTT
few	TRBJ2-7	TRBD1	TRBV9	CASSPQGQGLGAYEQYF	TGTGCCAGCAGCCCTCAGGGACAGGGACTGGGGGCCTACGAGCAGTACTTC
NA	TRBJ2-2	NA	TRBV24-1	CATSDAGRFTGELFF	TGTGCCACCAGTGACGCCGGACGGTTCACCGGGGAGCTGTTTTTT
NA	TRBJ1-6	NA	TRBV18	CASSPLGQSSYNSPLHF	TGTGCCAGCTCACCCCTCGGCCAGAGCTCCTATAATTCACCCCTCCACTTT
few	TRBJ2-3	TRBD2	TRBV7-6	CASSKGLAGWYPDTQYF	TGTGCCAGCAGCAAAGGACTAGCTGGATGGTATCCAGATACGCAGTATTTT
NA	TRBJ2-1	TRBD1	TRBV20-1	CSARATGGGRSSYNEQFF	TGCAGTGCTAGAGCGACAGGGGGTGGTCGTAGCTCCTACAATGAGCAGTTCTTC
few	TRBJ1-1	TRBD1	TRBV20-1	CSAQTGLRAFF	TGCAGTGCCCAGACAGGGCTTAGAGCTTTCTTT
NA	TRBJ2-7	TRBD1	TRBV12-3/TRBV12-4	CASSIGTGSSYEQYF	TGTGCCAGCAGCATTGGGACAGGGAGCTCCTACGAGCAGTACTTC
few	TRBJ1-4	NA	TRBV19	CASSVDSYQATNEKLFF	TGTGCCAGTAGTGTGGACAGCTACCAAGCAACTAATGAAAAACTGTTTTTT
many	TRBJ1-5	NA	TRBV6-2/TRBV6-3	CASSYPPTHSNQPQHF	TGTGCCAGCAGTTACCCGCCCACCCATAGCAATCAGCCCCAGCATTTT
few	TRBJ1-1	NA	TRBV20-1	CSAGRPNTEAFF	TGCAGTGCCGGGAGACCGAACACTGAAGCTTTCTTT
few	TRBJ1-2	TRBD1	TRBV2	CASSTGTGAIFGYTF	TGTGCCAGCAGTACCGGGACAGGGGCCATCTTTGGCTACACCTTC
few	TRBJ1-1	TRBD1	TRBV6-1	CASRSGQGGKNTEAFF	TGTGCCAGCCGGTCGGGACAGGGGGGGAAGAACACTGAAGCTTTCTTT
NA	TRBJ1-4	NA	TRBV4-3	CASSQRVAPNEKLFF	TGCGCCAGCAGCCAACGGGTCGCACCAAATGAAAAACTGTTTTTT
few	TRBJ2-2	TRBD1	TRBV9	CASSVALTGAGELFF	TGTGCCAGCAGCGTAGCTCTTACAGGGGCCGGGGAGCTGTTTTTT
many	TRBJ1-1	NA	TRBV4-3	CASRLGGEGTEAFF	TGCGCCAGCAGACTGGGAGGGGAGGGCACTGAAGCTTTCTTT
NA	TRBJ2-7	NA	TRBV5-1	CASSPSSGNTYEQYF	TGCGCCAGCAGCCCAAGTAGCGGAAATACCTACGAGCAGTACTTC
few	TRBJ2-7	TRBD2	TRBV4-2	CASSERGTSYEQYF	TGTGCCAGCAGCGAGCGGGGTACCTCCTACGAGCAGTACTTC
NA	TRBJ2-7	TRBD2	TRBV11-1	CASSLVPGLAVSGTYEQYF	TGTGCCAGCAGCTTAGTTCCGGGACTAGCGGTATCCGGAACCTACGAGCAGTACTTC
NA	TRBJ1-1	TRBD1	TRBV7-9	CASSSTGYVEAFF	TGTGCCAGCAGCTCGACAGGGTATGTGGAAGCTTTCTTT
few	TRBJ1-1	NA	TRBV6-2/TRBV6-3	CASSYPLQRKNTEAFF	TGTGCCAGCAGTTACCCTCTTCAGAGGAAGAACACTGAAGCTTTCTTT
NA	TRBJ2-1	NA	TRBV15	CATSSTWVDEQFF	TGTGCCACCAGCAGCACCTGGGTAGATGAGCAGTTCTTC